These 27 T cell receptor beta chains came from one sample sequenced in a study of T cell responses to AZD1222 COVID-19 vaccine (dated by TCRdb to the early 2020s). This sample's time point label indicates: baseline before first vaccination. The library relied on the immunoSEQ multiplex PCR assay. This immuneACCESS table, as held by TCRdb, lists in-frame sequences with V and J called but not all clones. Of the missing ones, under half trace to an unresolved V gene in checked studies; the others have no known cause. The sample table records 130,000 to 150,000 clones; more than 90% of these occur just once. 2.5% to 4% of the sample comes from the top ten. This specimen was peripheral blood, taken on day 0 of AZD1222 vaccination. These receptors originate from an adult in good health.

The V call is TRBV4-2, the J call TRBJ2-3; D might be TRBD1 (7 bases). Trimming cost V 3 bases and J 5 bases, with 24 bases left between them. The CDR3 extends over 18 amino acids. Per the germline V gene, CDR1 is LGHNA and CDR2 is YNFKEQ. The CDR3 is CASSHVEARGVGGDTQYF. Written as DNA, the CDR3 is TGTGCCAGCAGCCATGTAGAGGCCAGGGGGGTTGGTGGAGATACGCAGTATTTT.

The V gene is TRBV7-9, the J gene TRBJ1-2; a weak D match, TRBD1 (6 bases). CDR1 is SEHNR and CDR2 is FQNEAQ in the germline V gene (reference sequence). The ends were cut back, 2 bases at V and 2 bases at J, with 15 bases in the middle. The CDR3 length is 16 residues. The CDR3 region is CASSLLLGGLNYGYTF. CDR3 coding DNA: TGTGCCAGCAGCTTACTTCTCGGGGGCCTCAACTATGGCTACACCTTC.

The table lists this clone with a few counts. Other DNA sequences in this specimen translate into the identical CDR3. This chain joins TRBV12-3 or TRBV12-4 and TRBJ1-1; D remains ambiguous. The V end was cut by 3 bases, the J end by 1 base, with 6 bases between. The CDR3 loop spans 13 amino acids. CDR3: CASSLTENTEAFF. The CDR3 DNA reads as TGTGCCAGCAGTTTGACGGAGAACACTGAAGCTTTCTTT.

The chain is built from TRBV18 and TRBJ2-5; D may be TRBD1 or TRBD2 (5 bases each). V dropped 1 base and J dropped 5 bases, with 14 bases sitting between them. This CDR3 contains 15 residues. Germline V CDR1 and CDR2: KGHSH, LQKENI. As DNA, the CDR3 is TGTGCCAGCTCACCACTCGGGGCGGCCACGGAGACCCAGTACTTC. Protein sequence: CASSPLGAATETQYF.

The rearrangement joins TRBV5-6 to TRBJ2-3; tentatively, D is TRBD1 (7 bases). Germline CDR1 is SGHDT and CDR2 is YYEEEE. The V gene lost 3 bases and the J gene lost 5 bases, with 10 bases spanning the gap. The CDR3 runs 13 residues. CDR3 loop: CASSWGDRDTQYF. As DNA, the CDR3 is TGTGCCAGCAGCTGGGGGGACAGAGATACGCAGTATTTT.

This chain joins TRBV4-3 and TRBJ1-6, with D possibly TRBD1 on 5 matching bases. Trimming removed 0 bases at V and 9 bases at J, with 12 bases between. This CDR3 spans 15 amino acids. Germline V CDR1 and CDR2: LGHNA, YSLEER. The chain's CDR3 is CASSQDRDLSSPLHF. DNA of the CDR3: TGCGCCAGCAGCCAAGACAGGGATCTGAGTTCACCCCTCCACTTT.

This chain joins TRBV7-8 and TRBJ1-3; D call uncertain. CDR1 and CDR2 (germline): SGHVS, FQNEAQ. V lost 0 bases to trimming and J lost 0 bases, with 9 bases between them. This CDR3 has 16 residues. The DNA of the CDR3 is TGTGCCAGCAGCTTAGCGGGCCAGGACTCTGGAAACACCATATATTTT. Encoded protein: CASSLAGQDSGNTIYF.

This chain joins TRBV3-1 (or the pseudogene TRBV3-2) and TRBJ2-1; 10 nucleotides align to TRBD2. The CDR3 totals 20 residues. J was trimmed by 7 bases and V by 0 bases; bases with no gene match: 18. Per the germline V gene, CDR1 is LGHDT and CDR2 is YNNKEL (reference sequence). The CDR3 spells CASSQEETRVGLAVSNEQFF. CDR3 bases: TGTGCCAGCAGCCAAGAAGAGACACGGGTTGGACTAGCGGTTAGTAATGAGCAGTTCTTC.

This clone occurred a few times. This chain joins TRBV7-9 and TRBJ1-5; D might be TRBD1 (5 bases). Trimming took 3 bases from V and 3 from J, leaving 12 bases between them. The CDR3 covers 15 residues. From germline, CDR1 is SEHNR and CDR2 FQNEAQ (reference sequence). CDR3 region: CASSFGGTVNQPQHF. For the CDR3, the DNA is TGTGCCAGCAGCTTTGGTGGGACGGTCAATCAGCCCCAGCATTTT.

The chain has TRBV7-2 and TRBJ1-6; D unresolved. The germline V and J ends were trimmed by 5 bases and 0 bases, with 8 bases remaining between them. Germline V gene sequence: CDR1 SGHTA, CDR2 FQGNSA. The CDR3 extends over 15 amino acids. The CDR3 spells CASSHEGSYNSPLHF. In DNA form, the CDR3 reads TGTGCCAGCAGCCACGAAGGCTCCTATAATTCACCCCTCCACTTT.

J is TRBJ2-7 and V is TRBV10-3; 9 nucleotides match TRBD2. CDR1 and CDR2 (germline): ENHRY, SYGVKD. The CDR3 contains 15 residues. Trimming at V came to 3 bases and at J to 4 bases, leaving 7 bases not matched to a gene. CDR3 nucleotides: TGTGCCATCAGTGATCGCGGGAGGGCCGAGTACGAGCAGTACTTC. This gives the protein CAISDRGRAEYEQYF.

This rearrangement joins TRBV18 to TRBJ2-7; the D gene could be TRBD1 or TRBD2 (5 bases each). The CDR3 spans 16 residues. V was cut by 3 bases and J by 2 bases, with 17 bases left in between. Germline CDR1 reads KGHSH; CDR2 reads LQKENI. CDR3 amino acids: CASSPAGTRAPYEQYF. DNA for the CDR3: TGTGCCAGCTCACCCGCCGGGACGAGAGCTCCCTACGAGCAGTACTTC.

This sequence joins TRBV7-3 and TRBJ2-3, with D unclear. The CDR3 has 14 residues. CDR1 and CDR2 from the germline V gene are SGHTA and FQGTGA. Trimming took off 3 bases at V and 2 bases at J, with 9 bases between the two ends. The CDR3 is CASSLDGFTDTQYF. The CDR3 coding sequence is TGTGCCAGCAGCTTGGACGGGTTCACAGATACGCAGTATTTT.

V gene TRBV30 combines with J gene TRBJ2-3; D is unclear. V lost 0 bases, J lost 3 bases, and 7 bases lay in between. This CDR3 contains 13 residues. Germline CDR1 reads GTSNPN; CDR2 reads SVGIG (reference sequence). This CDR3 reads CAWSVEWTDTQYF. In DNA, the CDR3 is TGTGCCTGGAGTGTGGAGTGGACAGATACGCAGTATTTT.

V gene TRBV7-2 combines with J gene TRBJ2-6; TRBD1 matches at 7 bases. The V gene's germline CDR1 is SGHTA and CDR2 FQGNSA. The V segment lost 2 bases and the J segment 3 bases; nucleotides outside the gene matches: 13. The CDR3 is 19 amino acids. In DNA, the CDR3 is TGTGCCAGCAGCTTAAGGGTGGTAGGGGGCATGCTTGGGGCCAACGTCCTGACTTTC. It codes for CASSLRVVGGMLGANVLTF.

The rearrangement links TRBV5-4 to TRBJ2-7; 14 bases are shared with TRBD2. The germline gives CDR1 SGHNT, CDR2 YYREEE (reference sequence). With V trimmed by 0 bases and J by 5 bases, 7 bases remained unmatched. The CDR3 has 17 residues. CDR3 protein: CASSLAGTSGRKNEQYF. CDR3 DNA sequence: TGTGCCAGCAGCTTGGCCGGGACTAGCGGGAGAAAGAACGAGCAGTACTTC.

The CDR3 reads CASSAEDGMNTGELFF. The CDR3 DNA reads as TGTGCCAGCAGCGCGGAGGACGGAATGAACACCGGGGAGCTGTTTTTT. V gene TRBV11-2 combines with J gene TRBJ2-2; D is possibly TRBD2 (5 bases). Trimming stripped 5 bases from V and 1 base from J, with 14 bases between. Germline CDR1 and CDR2: SGHAT and FQNNGV. CDR3 size: 16 residues.

The genes are TRBV5-8 and TRBJ1-5, with D unclear. The V gene's germline CDR1 is SGHTS and CDR2 YDEGEE. Trimming took 1 base from V and 4 from J, leaving 15 bases between them. The CDR3 extends over 16 amino acids. CDR3 nucleotides: TGTGCCAGCAGCTTGAGGCGGGCACCACTAAATCAGCCCCAGCATTTT. Its protein is CASSLRRAPLNQPQHF.

This chain joins TRBV7-9 and TRBJ1-2; TRBD1 matches at 9 bases. This CDR3 has 14 residues. CDR1 is SEHNR, CDR2 FQNEAQ, per germline (reference sequence). Germline trimming cut 3 bases from V and 9 bases from J; bases unmatched to any gene: 8. The CDR3 nucleotides are TGTGCCAGCAGCTTGCGGGGGGGACAGGGCCGCTACACCTTC. Its translation: CASSLRGGQGRYTF.

The count of this clone is one. The chain recombines TRBV6-5 with TRBJ2-3, with TRBD2 matching over 7 bases. The J segment lost 3 bases and the V segment lost 2 bases, leaving 5 bases of the junction unmatched. Germline CDR1 MNHEY, CDR2 SVGAGI. The CDR3 runs 15 residues. The CDR3 region is CASSYAGAGTDTQYF. CDR3 bases: TGTGCCAGCAGTTACGCGGGAGCGGGGACAGATACGCAGTATTTT.

This clone was seen only a few times. The CDR3 bases are TGCGCCAGCAGCCAAGTACAGGGCTCGAACACCGGGGAGCTGTTTTTT. Translating it yields CASSQVQGSNTGELFF. This sequence joins TRBV4-1 and TRBJ2-2; maybe TRBD1 (6 bases). The CDR3 is made up of 16 amino acids. The ends were cut back, 1 base at V and 0 bases at J, with 9 bases in the middle. Germline V gene sequence: CDR1 MGHRA, CDR2 YSYEKL.

The genes are TRBV5-8 and TRBJ2-1; D is unresolved. The CDR3 is made up of 14 amino acids. Germline lookup yields CDR1 SGHTS and CDR2 YDEGEE. Trimming cost V 3 bases and J 1 base, with 8 bases left between them. The CDR3 is CASSYGGSYNEQFF. The CDR3 DNA reads TGTGCCAGCAGCTACGGCGGATCCTACAATGAGCAGTTCTTC. Based on the CDR3 plus reference TRBV5-8 and TRBJ2-1, the full variable domain is EAGVTQSPTHLIKTRGQQATLRCSPISGHTSVYWYQQALGLGLQFLLWYDEGEERNRGNFPPRFSGRQFPNYSSELNVNALELEDSALYLCASSYGGSYNEQFFGPGTRLTVL.

This sequence joins TRBV30 and TRBJ2-7, with 7 bases lining up with TRBD2. Germline V lookup: CDR1 GTSNPN, CDR2 SVGIG (reference sequence). Unmatched junction bases numbered 9, after V lost 1 base and J lost 3 bases. This CDR3 has 15 amino acids. The CDR3 sequence: CAWSATRTRGYEQYF. CDR3 DNA sequence: TGTGCCTGGAGTGCAACCCGGACTAGGGGCTACGAGCAGTACTTC.

The chain combines TRBV5-1 with TRBJ1-2, with 8 bases lining up with TRBD1. This CDR3 comprises 15 residues. With 2 bases clipped from V and 1 base from J, the junction kept 4 bases outside the gene matches. Germline CDR1 and CDR2: SGHRS and YFSETQ. For the CDR3, the DNA is TGCGCCAGCAGCTTTGGGGGACAGGATAACTATGGCTACACCTTC. Translating gives CASSFGGQDNYGYTF.

This clone was seen a handful of times. This chain joins TRBV18 and TRBJ2-7; 9 nucleotides align to TRBD1. Losses at the gene ends were 0 bases for V and 4 bases for J; bases not matched to a gene: 10. Per the germline V gene, CDR1 is KGHSH and CDR2 is LQKENI. This CDR3 is built from 17 residues. This CDR3 is CASSPPLQGARYYEQYF. The CDR3 DNA reads TGTGCCAGCTCACCACCTCTACAGGGGGCTAGATATTACGAGCAGTACTTC.

The chain links TRBV6-5 to TRBJ1-1; unclear D gene. The V and J ends lost 7 bases and 12 bases respectively, with 18 bases between them. CDR1 is MNHEY, CDR2 SVGAGI, per germline. The CDR3 spans 12 residues. The CDR3 DNA follows: TGTGCCAGCAATGCCCGCGGATGGGTAACTTTCTTT. Residues: CASNARGWVTFF.

CDR3 bases: TGTGCCATCAGTGAGTCTGTGGAAAAACTGTTTTTT. Protein sequence: CAISESVEKLFF. The chain couples TRBV10-3 to TRBJ1-4; no definite D call. Trimming stripped 0 bases from V and 8 bases from J, with 4 bases between. The CDR3 extends over 12 amino acids. Germline CDR1 is ENHRY and CDR2 is SYGVKD.